This T cell receptor (beta chain) is drawn from a study of cytomegalovirus exposure and HLA in healthy donors (dated by TCRdb to the late 2010s). General notes on the study: An earlier analysis of some 600 of the donors reported approximately 280 Gb of sequence data and around 120 million unique TCR beta sequences obtained from some 200 million T cells. About 300 gigabases of sequencing data and approximately 92 million unique TCR sequences made up an early release that covered roughly 670 HLA-typed donors. Among the roughly 400 genotyped donors, around 81% belonged to the genetic ancestry cluster associated with self-reported Caucasian donors. The study was designed to test whether signatures of past pathogen exposure could be identified by cataloging public T cell receptors. Using immunosequencing, the study profiled T cell repertoires from some 670 subjects and related those repertoires to cytomegalovirus serostatus. In addition to the first cohort of several hundred subjects, a separate validation cohort of 120 different subjects was used. High-throughput TCR immunosequencing, statistical association of individual TCRs with disease status, and machine learning were combined to predict cytomegalovirus infection status. A later analysis re-examined previously published TCR beta repertoires from hundreds of donors and added high-resolution HLA genotyping to investigate patterns of TCR occurrence. In the later analysis, no new phenotypic data were used to find candidate immune exposures; instead, reliance was placed on TCR beta sequences and their occurrence across donors. An earlier analysis of some 500 of the donors applied high-throughput TCR beta sequencing to assess whether each TCR beta V gene segment acted as functional or pseudogenic. Alongside the repertoire data, information on donor age, sex, ethnicity and CMV serostatus was compiled. A later genetic analysis took genome-wide SNP genotypes for about 55% of the 666 donors and used that subset as a discovery cohort. Every repertoire in the discovery cohort had been generated on one and the same sequencing platform. Class I and class II HLA loci were covered by the typing at four-digit resolution. The number of typed donors differed by locus: about 620-640 for A, B, C, DRB1 and DQB1; approximately 520 for DQA1; about 600 for DPA1; and about 450 for DPB1. Roughly five DR-DQ haplotypes were handled as single units for association and clustering because linkage in the cohort was strong. Across 300 to 400 genotyped donors of the cohort, an average of about 240,000 unique TCR beta nucleotide sequences per donor were sequenced, and 15% to 20% of those sequences were non-productive. The research as a whole found: CMV serostatus was the only immune exposure information available for the cohort. In a later analysis, HLA-associated TCR beta chains were found to be more clonally expanded and to have lower generation probabilities than equally common non-associated chains. A later analysis associated about 18,000 TCR beta sequences with specific HLA alleles at a false discovery rate of 0.05. Broadly in line with IMGT annotations, most TCR beta V segments showed up in productive rearrangements about 87% or about 30% of the time in an earlier analysis of around 600 of the donors. In a later genetic analysis, fewer N-insertions in productive TCRs were reported among donors in an Asian-associated ancestry cluster than the 666-donor mean. Linkage disequilibrium might explain the correlated functional status among segregating V segments, but an unknown experimental factor could not be ruled out. In this cohort, only TCR beta chains were sequenced, and detectable features were limited by the absence of alpha or paired-chain data. Sequencing depth was assumed to be roughly uniform across donors in the presence/absence analyses, though that assumption may not hold. Because counts were too low, around 18 rarely observed V segments, including chromosome 9 orphons, were left out of the earlier analysis of 500 to 750 of the donors. The study listed 164 TCR beta chains as associated with cytomegalovirus. Strong co-occurrence of HLA alleles, especially DR and DQ, made assigning TCR associations to individual alleles difficult. A group of highly shared sequence variants was considered likely to be a technical artifact of the sequencing pipeline. A later analysis found that most CMV-associated TCR beta chains appeared HLA-restricted, with HLA associations seemingly driven largely by CMV exposure. V-gene and J-gene trimming of TCR beta chains was associated with a missense DCLRE1C variant in a later genetic analysis, and the association was replicated in an independent cohort. In a later analysis, several top co-occurrence clusters were reported to appear linked to parvovirus B19, influenza, CMV and Epstein-Barr virus. According to the authors, the approach could potentially be generalized to other disease states and immunological phenotypes. In a later analysis, the rate of TCR association differed among HLA loci, with DRB1 alleles having the most associated TCRs and HLA-C alleles having the fewest. Cytomegalovirus status was reported to be diagnosed by the classifier with high specificity and sensitivity in both the original and validation cohorts. Most TCR sequences were seen in very few donors, while some public TCRs were found in many individuals. HLA typing was unavailable for some donors at each locus, so association tests used only the typed subset. A few of the identified cytomegalovirus-associated TCR beta chains were confirmed in vitro to be specific for cytomegalovirus antigens. A further reported finding was that TCR beta sequences accurately predicted the HLA-A and HLA-B alleles for most subjects in the first cohort.

Receptors were amplified or captured by the immunoSEQ multiplex PCR assay. For the multiplex PCR, a mixture combining 60 forward primers for TCR Vbeta segments and 13 reverse primers for TCR Jbeta segments was used. Amplification of the CDR3 region of rearranged TCR beta genes was performed with a multiplex PCR assay on genomic DNA. Amplified TCR beta libraries were sequenced as 87-base-pair reads on the Illumina HiSeq System. As for the original processing: In a later analysis, about 80 million unique TCR beta chains were counted across the approximately 640 repertoires, and around 10 million of these chains were shared by at least two donors. Raw reads were error-corrected and collapsed into unique sequences with a nearest-neighbor algorithm that merged closely related sequences to remove PCR and sequencing errors. CDR3 sequences were aligned to IMGT reference sequences to assign V, D and J gene segments. For a sequence to be retained, at least a six-nucleotide match to both a V gene segment and a J gene segment was required. A rearrangement counted as productive if the CDR3 had no stop codons and remained in frame with V and J, and every other rearrangement counted as non-productive. Following IMGT convention, CDR3 was defined as the stretch from the second conserved V-encoded cysteine to the conserved J-encoded phenylalanine. The earlier analysis of approximately 590 of the donors excluded any sequence lacking an unambiguous match to a single V gene segment. An earlier analysis of 587 of the donors classified V segments as functional when productive rearrangements were above 56.7% and as segregating when the standard deviation between donors was above 5%. A statistical classification framework was developed to diagnose cytomegalovirus status using the catalog of TCR beta chain sequences. In a later analysis, TCR nucleotide sequences were compared against IMGT/GENE-DB human TR gene sequences so that V and J genes could be assigned. The TCRdist pipeline was used in a later analysis to assign CDR3 sequences and most-parsimonious VDJ recombination scenarios. In a later analysis, every TCR beta chain was defined by the combination of its CDR3 amino acid sequence and its V-gene family, and reads without a unique V-gene family were dropped. To address suspected cross-contamination and a sequencing artifact, a later analysis removed 592 highly shared, low-generation-probability nucleotide sequences. For each public chain, a later analysis derived a clonal expansion index from normalized ranks of inferred template counts within each repertoire. In a later analysis, generation probabilities were computed using a VDJ recombination model fitted to out-of-frame rearrangements, and the results were checked against IGoR. In a later analysis, hypergeometric tests were used to score TCR-TCR, TCR-HLA and TCR-CMV co-occurrence, with a repertoire-size bias correction applied to TCR pairs. In a later analysis, false discovery rates were estimated by permuting HLA or CMV assignments 20 times. A later analysis grouped co-occurring TCRs with DBSCAN, adding TCRdist sequence similarity when clustering within HLA-allele-positive subsets. Repertoires with fewer than 30,000 or more than 120,000 public chains, plus five repertoires with anomalous nucleotide sharing, were excluded from co-occurrence clustering. Not all clones reach the TCRdb copy of this immuneACCESS table, which keeps in-frame sequences only. Checked studies attribute under half of the gap to unresolved V genes and leave the rest unexplained. That table gives V, J and clone size, and the DNA gave D and trimming. This sample has tens of thousands of clones in its table, and around three quarters of those were observed once. The ten largest account for 3.5% to 4.5% of the sample.

Notes on this clone: There is no known antigen for this receptor. Its ends do not fully match the called genes, so a read error is possible.

In total, approximately 610 healthy bone marrow donors made up the cohort. At the time of sampling, all cohort members were nominally healthy, though unrecorded immune exposures were likely present. The donor was CMV seronegative and belonged to the group of around 350 seronegative cohort members. A peripheral blood sample was provided by each donor, and peripheral blood mononuclear cells were used for TCR beta sequencing. Genomic DNA was extracted from the blood cell samples with the Qiagen DNeasy Blood Extraction Kit. Specimen: PBMCs. This sequence originates from a man aged 35 to 55 in good health and CMV-seronegative.

The DNA reads TGTGCCTGGAGGACCAAGGACCGCGGGGTCTTC. The translation is CAWRTKDRGVF. Recombination linked TRBV30 to TRBJ2-1; the D gene is perhaps TRBD2, from 6 matching bases. For CDR1 and CDR2, the germline V gene (reference sequence) lists GTSNPN and SVGIG. The cysteine opens and the phenylalanine closes a CDR3 of 11 amino acids. Only the CDR3 DNA is retained, 33 bases long and in frame from the first base.